The T cell receptor (beta chain) described here comes from a study of technical replicates of blood from a handful of donors. Germline V gene sequence: CDR1 SGDLS, CDR2 YYNGEE. The CDR3 is 17 residues long. The V gene end was trimmed by 0 bases and the J gene end by 2 bases; junction bases not matched to a gene: 10. Sequenced by immunoSEQ multiplex PCR; TCRdb stores in-frame clones only, minus some. The sample comprises some 70,000 clones, roughly nine tenths of which are singletons, and around 0.37% rests with the top ten. The receptor comes from a human donor in good health. The source material was T cells isolated from PBMCs. V gene TRBV9 combines with J gene TRBJ1-1; 7 bases agree with TRBD1. The CDR3 loop reads CASSVVGEGGLNTEAFF. CDR3 DNA: TGTGCCAGCAGCGTAGTAGGTGAAGGGGGCTTAAACACTGAAGCTTTCTTT.